The 2 T cell receptor beta chains below come from one sample, sequenced in a study of blood T cell repertoires in COVID-19. TCRdb keeps only in-frame clones here, not all; method: immunoSEQ multiplex PCR. The sample includes about 160,000 clones, 70% to 90% of them seen just once. The sequenced sample was peripheral blood. All receptors derive from a man aged 55 to 69 with acute or convalescent COVID-19.

The chain joins TRBV2 to TRBJ2-7; a weak D match, TRBD2 (5 bases). This CDR3 is 13 amino acids long. Germline V gives CDR1 SNHLY, CDR2 FYNNEI. V lost 8 bases, J lost 3 bases, and 14 bases lay in between. The CDR3 DNA follows: TGTGCCAGCCGAGGGCCTCCGTACTACGAGCAGTACTTC. This encodes CASRGPPYYEQYF. The full variable domain, completed using reference TRBV2 and TRBJ2-7, is EPEVTQTPSHQVTQMGQEVILRCVPISNHLYFYWYRQILGQKVEFLVSFYNNEISEKSEIFDDQFSVERPDGSNFTLKIRSTKLEDSAMYFCASRGPPYYEQYFGPGTRLTVT.

The chain is built from TRBV7-9 and TRBJ1-2; D unclear. The germline V and J ends were trimmed by 5 bases and 6 bases, with 13 bases remaining between them. CDR1 SEHNR and CDR2 FQNEAQ come from the germline V gene (reference sequence). The CDR3 length is 13 residues. The CDR3 sequence: CASSRGEWNGYTF. The DNA for the CDR3 is TGTGCCAGCAGCCGCGGCGAGTGGAATGGCTACACCTTC. Drawing the rest from reference TRBV7-9 and TRBJ1-2, the complete variable domain is DTGVSQNPRHKITKRGQNVTFRCDPISEHNRLYWYRQTLGQGPEFLTYFQNEAQLEKSRLLSDRFSAERPKGSFSTLEIQRTEQGDSAMYLCASSRGEWNGYTFGSGTRLTVV.